Listed here are 3 T cell receptor beta chains from one sample, sequenced in a study of T cells in localized non-small cell lung cancer (dated by TCRdb to 2018 to 2021). Library prep was done by the immunoSEQ multiplex PCR assay. TCRdb took this table from immuneACCESS and kept in-frame rearrangements with V and J called. Such tables lack part of the clones; where checked against another copy, unresolved V genes explain under half of the gap, and the rest is unexplained. In this sample the table shows 15,000 to 19,000 clones, approximately 87% of which occur a single time. Clones ranked in the top ten supply 27% of the sample. This specimen was peripheral blood mononuclear cells, taken before any cancer treatment. These receptors were collected from a male donor at least 60 years old with stage II lung adenocarcinoma.

The CDR3 loop is CASSTGGAVNEKLFF. In DNA form, the CDR3 reads TGTGCCAGCAGTACCGGGGGGGCGGTTAATGAAAAACTGTTTTTT. The V call is TRBV27, the J call TRBJ1-4; a weak D match, TRBD1 (6 bases). The V gene's germline CDR1 is MNHEY and CDR2 SMNVEV (reference sequence). Trimming shortened V by 5 bases and J by 4 bases, and 14 bases separated the two germline ends. The CDR3 is made up of 15 amino acids.

The chain combines TRBV30 with TRBJ1-5; TRBD1 is a possible D gene (5 bases). V lost 3 bases to trimming and J lost 4 bases, with 10 bases between them. The length of the CDR3 is 13 residues. Germline CDR1 and CDR2: GTSNPN and SVGIG (reference sequence). The CDR3 bases are TGTGCCTGGAGCTCGGGGGGGAATCAGCCCCAGCATTTT. This gives the protein CAWSSGGNQPQHF.

The rearrangement links TRBV6-6 to TRBJ1-5; D gene uncertain. Per germline, CDR1 MNHNY and CDR2 SVGAGI (reference sequence). The germline V and J ends were trimmed by 2 bases and 0 bases, with 8 bases remaining between them. CDR3 size: 15 residues. The CDR3 loop reads CASSYNPYSNQPQHF. In nucleotides, the CDR3 is TGTGCCAGCAGTTACAACCCGTATAGCAATCAGCCCCAGCATTTT.